Listed below are T cell receptor beta chains from one sample, sequenced in a study of T-cell memory formation after mild COVID-19. Via MiXCR, TCRdb re-called the 5' RACE reads, giving one row per CDR3 protein. Among about 560,000 distinct CDR3 sequences, 15% to 20% were seen once, and the ten largest hold about 7.4%. Sample: PBMCs or a T cell subset sorted from them (not recorded which). These receptors originate from an adult woman who had mild COVID-19 (a few samples of this study predate the infection). Cell type and time point are not known. CDR3s include the opening cysteine and the closing phenylalanine or tryptophan. D genes are given only for firm matches. Clone size is given for some rows only: seen once, a few or many times, or a class if the clone is expanded.

few	.	TRBV7-2	TRBJ2-7	CASSWGPAYEQYF
many	.	TRBV4-2	TRBJ2-7	CASSQGLGTYEQYF
few	TRBD1	TRBV6-1	TRBJ1-1	CAARDRGRGAEAFF
.	.	TRBV5-6	TRBJ1-2	CASSSSFRRYGYTF
.	.	TRBV24-1	TRBJ2-3	CATSDPGGADTQYF
.	.	TRBV12-3/TRBV12-4	TRBJ2-3	CASALWATDTQYF
many	TRBD1	TRBV6-5	TRBJ2-1	CASSSGQSSYNEQFF
few	TRBD1	TRBV9	TRBJ2-7	CASSPGTGREYEQYF
few	.	TRBV6-2/TRBV6-3	TRBJ2-1	CASSSGESSYNEQFF
few	.	TRBV15	TRBJ2-1	CATSRDVPRDLDRSYNEQFF
.	.	TRBV30	TRBJ1-6	CAWTNEGQGNSPLHF
few	.	TRBV15	TRBJ2-3	CATSRGISTDTQYF
few	.	TRBV12-3/TRBV12-4	TRBJ1-2	CASSFYSYGYTF
few	.	TRBV12-3/TRBV12-4	TRBJ1-1	CASSFGGFTEAFF
.	TRBD2	TRBV27	TRBJ2-1	CASSRLAGGISEQFF
few	TRBD1	TRBV4-2	TRBJ2-5	CASSQESPGGRQETQYF
few	.	TRBV15	TRBJ2-5	CATSRDTAAQETQYF
.	.	TRBV5-6	TRBJ1-1	CASSLVRGNTEAFF
few	.	TRBV5-1	TRBJ2-2	CASSPDPSRVGELFF
few	TRBD2	TRBV4-2	TRBJ2-1	CASSQETSGINEQFF
.	TRBD1	TRBV10-3	TRBJ2-7	CAISEPGQGNSYEQYF
few	.	TRBV11-2	TRBJ2-3	CASSFAGKSTDTQYF
.	TRBD2	TRBV14	TRBJ2-1	CASSLARFKVAGVSYNEQFF
.	TRBD2	TRBV10-3	TRBJ2-3	CAISEGLATDTQYF
few	.	TRBV20-1	TRBJ2-1	CSARETFGGSYNEQFF
.	TRBD1	TRBV20-1	TRBJ1-2	CSARDRDRENYGYTF
.	TRBD2	TRBV27	TRBJ2-3	CASRPHSGLAGGSTDTQYF
.	.	TRBV12-3/TRBV12-4	TRBJ1-2	CASSLSGVDEIYGYTF
.	.	TRBV5-6	TRBJ1-2	CASSAAPSFVSGYTF
few	.	TRBV5-5	TRBJ2-1	CASSASIPGRGGNEQFF
few	TRBD2	TRBV7-2	TRBJ2-1	CASSLDGLAVNEQFF
few	.	TRBV7-9	TRBJ1-2	CASSLDSPLYGYTF
few	TRBD1	TRBV12-3/TRBV12-4	TRBJ1-2	CASSAPDRLHYGYTF
.	TRBD1	TRBV27	TRBJ1-2	CASARPGTGVGYGYTF
.	.	TRBV6-2/TRBV6-3	TRBJ2-2	CASSYAGTGELFF
many	TRBD2	TRBV5-6	TRBJ2-2	CASSRPIVAGGLTGELFF
few	TRBD1	TRBV29-1	TRBJ2-1	CSVEGQGGNEQFF
.	.	TRBV18	TRBJ2-1	CASSPFPLRGDEQFF
.	.	TRBV24-1	TRBJ1-1	CATSDLNFGQGAFF
few	TRBD1	TRBV20-1	TRBJ1-1	CSAARQGRAEAFF
few	.	TRBV30	TRBJ1-3	CAWISSGRPGNTIYF
.	.	TRBV18	TRBJ2-3	CASSPSRESTDTQYF
few	TRBD1	TRBV6-5	TRBJ1-1	CASSYGSPGGTEAFF
.	.	TRBV25-1	TRBJ2-3	CASSESHRSTDTQYF
few	.	TRBV6-5	TRBJ2-3	CASSRGLLTDTQYF
.	.	TRBV15	TRBJ1-1	CATSRDLGYTEAFF
.	.	TRBV12-3/TRBV12-4	TRBJ1-6	CASSRGSGYNSPLHF
few	.	TRBV30	TRBJ2-3	CAWTRGGPDTQYF
few	TRBD2	TRBV20-1	TRBJ2-3	CSARSELAGGGDTQYF
few	TRBD2	TRBV11-2	TRBJ2-2	CASSTGTINTGELFF
.	.	TRBV20-1	TRBJ2-1	CSASRLAGQGDEQFF
few	TRBD2	TRBV3-1	TRBJ2-1	CATLGAGNEQFF
.	.	TRBV6-1	TRBJ2-7	CASSEKRAGVEQYF